This T cell receptor beta chain is drawn from a study of CD4 T cells in relation to SARS-CoV-2 and coronaviruses. Naive and memory CD4+ T cell DNA was deep-sequenced without culture. Clones were read by immunoSEQ multiplex PCR, and TCRdb kept only the in-frame ones, dropping some. The sample yields approximately 70,000 clones, 85% to 95% seen once. Of note for this clone: The antigen remains undetermined.

Points from the study as a whole: The assay detects memory recall responses, not culture-primed primary responses.

CD4+ T cells from unexposed donors were obtained before the COVID-19 pandemic (2011-2018). This TCR was sampled from a human donor in good health. The sample consisted of naive CD4+ T cells from PBMCs. Subset described: naive CD4+ T cells isolated by negative enrichment.

CDR3 sequence: CSVGSGRQGSTDTQYF. CDR3 in DNA: TGCAGCGTTGGGAGCGGGCGACAGGGGAGCACAGATACGCAGTATTTT. The chain employs TRBV29-1 and TRBJ2-3, with 8 bases fitting TRBD1. The junction had 9 bases not matched to a gene; V was cut back by 4 bases and J by 0 bases. The CDR3 loop spans 16 amino acids. Germline assignment: CDR1 SQVTM and CDR2 ANQGSEA.